This paragraph covers one T cell receptor beta chain sequence. Its antigen is unidentified. This sample was taken from a study of OX40 agonist ivuxolimab in advanced cancers. Findings and caveats of the study: Specificity for antigen went undetermined in the expanded peripheral T cells.

CDR3 size: 14 residues. Germline V gives CDR1 SEHNR, CDR2 FQNEAQ (reference sequence). V shed 4 bases and J 4 bases; nucleotides not matched to a gene: 3. TCRdb keeps only in-frame clones here, not all; method: immunoSEQ multiplex PCR. This sample carries around 80,000 clones, less than 90% of them seen once, and the ten largest clones take 0.53%. The sequenced sample was CD4+ or CD8+ T cells sorted from blood, obtained in a trial of the OX40 agonist ivuxolimab. The chain uses TRBV7-9 and TRBJ1-5, with 8 bases fitting TRBD1. The sequence came from an adult with an advanced solid tumor such as melanoma, head and neck, liver or kidney cancer. CDR3 DNA: TGTGCCAGCAGCTCGGACAGGGCTAATCAGCCCCAGCATTTT. Protein product: CASSSDRANQPQHF. The whole variable domain, filled in from reference TRBV7-9 and TRBJ1-5, reads DTGVSQNPRHKITKRGQNVTFRCDPISEHNRLYWYRQTLGQGPEFLTYFQNEAQLEKSRLLSDRFSAERPKGSFSTLEIQRTEQGDSAMYLCASSSDRANQPQHFGDGTRLSIL.